A single sample is the source of the 21 T cell receptor beta chains below, sequenced in a study of T-cell reconstitution after alpha-beta-depleted transplantation in children. Library preparation (for TCRbeta) was performed with unique molecular identifiers. TCRdb re-called the PCR reads through MiXCR, storing one row per CDR3 protein. The repertoire holds hundreds of thousands of distinct CDR3 sequences, with roughly a tenth as singletons. The starting material was PBMCs from the stem cell graft donor, obtained from the stem cell graft. The receptors stem from a human donor who donated a stem cell graft to a child with acute lymphoblastic leukemia.

The V call is TRBV12-3 or TRBV12-4, the J call TRBJ1-4; D is perhaps TRBD1 (5 bases). This CDR3 contains 12 residues. Trimming left V 5 bases short and J 10 bases short, with 11 bases between. In DNA, the CDR3 is TGTGCCAGCAGTCCAGGGACGGGAAAACTGTTTTTT. Protein: CASSPGTGKLFF.

The V call is TRBV20-1, the J call TRBJ1-4, with 11 bases aligning to TRBD1. The germline V gene has CDR1 DFQATT and CDR2 SNEGSKA (reference sequence). Trimming removed 6 bases from V and 7 bases from J; junction bases left unmatched: 4. This CDR3 is 13 amino acids long. CDR3: CSARTGGGEKLFF. The DNA of the CDR3 is TGCAGTGCCCGGACAGGGGGCGGTGAAAAACTGTTTTTT.

This clonotype occurred a few times. The chain combines TRBV20-1 with TRBJ2-1; 9 bases fit TRBD2. V was clipped by 6 bases and J by 0 bases; unmatched bases: 18. CDR3 length: 19 amino acids. The germline gives CDR1 DFQATT, CDR2 SNEGSKA (reference sequence). CDR3 nucleotides: TGCAGTGCCGCTTCTCGAGCGGGGGGTCCTCACGGCTCCTACAATGAGCAGTTCTTC. Its protein is CSAASRAGGPHGSYNEQFF.

The table lists this clonotype with many counts. V usage is TRBV7-9 and J usage is TRBJ2-7; D is unresolved. The CDR3 is 17 amino acids. Trimming took 7 bases from V and 0 from J, leaving 22 bases between them. Germline V gene lookup returns CDR1 SEHNR and CDR2 FQNEAQ (reference sequence). The CDR3 DNA sequence: TGTGCCAGCACCTTCCCCGGGCAGACCCAGCTCTCCTACGAGCAGTACTTC. Its protein product is CASTFPGQTQLSYEQYF.

This clonotype was counted many times. The rearrangement joins TRBV3-1 to TRBJ1-5; D gene ambiguous. Germline CDR1 LGHDT, CDR2 YNNKEL (reference sequence). V lost 6 bases, J lost 5 bases, and 11 bases lay in between. CDR3 size: 13 residues. Here the CDR3 DNA reads TGTGCCAGCAGTCCCCAGATGGATCAGCCCCAGCATTTT. It is translated as CASSPQMDQPQHF.

This clonotype was counted between two and nine times. V usage is TRBV6-2 or TRBV6-3 and J usage is TRBJ1-6; D unclear. The length of the CDR3 is 11 residues. The germline V gene has CDR1 MNHEY and CDR2 SVGEGT. V dropped 6 bases and J dropped 7 bases, with 4 bases sitting between them. CDR3 coding DNA: TGTGCCAGCAGGTCGAATTCACCCCTCCACTTT. It encodes CASRSNSPLHF.

On this clonotype itself: Since a much larger clone is just one base distant, this may be a read error. This chain connects TRBV19 to TRBJ1-5; D uncertain. The CDR3 has 11 residues. Per germline, CDR1 LNHDA and CDR2 SQIVND (reference sequence). CDR3 in DNA: TGTGCCAGTATGGATGGCCAGCCCGAGCATTTT. It translates to CASMDGQPEHF.

This clonotype was observed at least ten times. The chain is built from TRBV20-1 and TRBJ2-3; 7 nucleotides line up with TRBD1. The junction had 21 bases not matched to a gene; V was cut back by 6 bases and J by 3 bases. Germline V lookup: CDR1 DFQATT, CDR2 SNEGSKA (reference sequence). This CDR3 has 18 amino acids. CDR3 DNA: TGCAGTGCCGACGCTTATAGGACGACAGGGATCGCAACAGATACGCAGTATTTT. This encodes CSADAYRTTGIATDTQYF.

This clonotype was counted ten times or more. This chain links TRBV7-2 with TRBJ2-4, with 9 bases aligning to TRBD1. V dropped 2 bases and J dropped 8; count of bases not matched to a gene: 7. There are 15 residues in the CDR3. Germline V lookup: CDR1 SGHTA, CDR2 FQGNSA. In DNA, the CDR3 is TGTGCCAGCAGCTTATCGGGACAGGGAGGGCACATTCAGTACTTC. Translated: CASSLSGQGGHIQYF. The full variable domain, in which reference TRBV7-2 and TRBJ2-4 provide the parts outside the CDR3, is GAGVSQSPSNKVTEKGKDVELRCDPISGHTALYWYRQSLGQGLEFLIYFQGNSAPDKSGLPSDRFSAERTGGSVSTLTIQRTQQEDSAVYLCASSLSGQGGHIQYFGAGTRLSVL.

This clonotype occurred a few times. The chain uses TRBV5-1 and TRBJ1-4; D uncertain. V lost 0 bases, J lost 8 bases, and 5 bases lay in between. Germline lookup yields CDR1 SGHRS and CDR2 YFSETQ. The CDR3 totals 12 residues. The CDR3: CASSLASEKLFF. CDR3 sequence (DNA): TGCGCCAGCAGCTTGGCTTCAGAAAAACTGTTTTTT.

The V call is TRBV15, the J call TRBJ2-7, with 7 bases aligning to TRBD1. CDR3 length: 14 amino acids. Germline values: CDR1 LNHNV, CDR2 YYDKDF (reference sequence). V lost 4 bases, J lost 0 bases, and 3 bases stayed unmatched. CDR3 amino acids: CATSKAGGSYEQYF. The CDR3 nucleotides read TGTGCCACCAGCAAGGCAGGGGGCTCCTACGAGCAGTACTTC.

The chain is built from TRBV6-1 and TRBJ2-2; 14 bases match TRBD2. The CDR3 has 17 residues. V shed 6 bases, J shed 2 bases, and the junction held 5 bases outside the gene matches. Germline CDR1 and CDR2: MNHNS and SASEGT. CDR3 nucleotide sequence: TGTGCCAGCAGCGGGACTAGCGGGGGAGTTAACACCGGGGAGCTGTTTTTT. Translated: CASSGTSGGVNTGELFF.

This clonotype was detected ten times or more. CDR3 in amino acids: CASSQELAGGSYEQYF. The DNA for the CDR3 is TGTGCCAGCAGCCAAGAACTAGCGGGGGGGTCCTACGAGCAGTACTTC. The chain combines TRBV3-1 with TRBJ2-7, with 13 bases aligning to TRBD2. The CDR3 runs to 16 residues. From germline, CDR1 is LGHDT and CDR2 YNNKEL (reference sequence). Trimming removed 0 bases from V and 1 base from J; junction bases left unmatched: 0.

This clonotype was seen repeatedly, ten times or more. The chain has TRBV5-1 and TRBJ2-7; weak D call: TRBD2 (5 bases). The CDR3 has 15 residues. Between the trimmed V and J ends, which lost 2 bases and 4 bases, there was a span of 16 bases. Germline V lookup: CDR1 SGHRS, CDR2 YFSETQ. The CDR3 DNA sequence: TGCGCCAGCAGCTTCTTACAAGTCGGGGAATACGAGCAGTACTTC. Translation gives CASSFLQVGEYEQYF.

In its sample, this clonotype was seen a few times. V gene TRBV20-1 combines with J gene TRBJ1-6; D not certain. The V end lost 3 bases, the J end lost 5 bases, and 14 bases lay between the germline ends. CDR1 and CDR2 (germline): DFQATT, SNEGSKA (reference sequence). The CDR3 is made up of 15 amino acids. In DNA, the CDR3 is TGCAGTGCTAGCTCCTCCGACCTGCATAATTCACCCCTCCACTTT. Encoded protein: CSASSSDLHNSPLHF.

Of note for this clonotype: A read error may account for a junction end that differs from germline. The CDR3 is CNAKTSGGGSEQFF. The CDR3 nucleotides read TGCAATGCTAAGACTAGCGGGGGGGGAAGTGAGCAGTTCTTC. The V gene is TRBV20-1, the J gene TRBJ2-1; 14 positions agree with TRBD2. Germline CDR1 DFQATT, CDR2 SNEGSKA (reference sequence). The CDR3 is made up of 14 amino acids.

The chain links TRBV12-3 or TRBV12-4 to TRBJ1-4; D perhaps matches TRBD1 (6 bases). Trimming cost V 2 bases and J 6 bases, with 16 bases left between them. There are 16 residues in the CDR3. The CDR3 is CASSLKQGTGYEKLFF. The CDR3 DNA reads TGTGCCAGCAGTTTAAAACAGGGAACGGGGTATGAAAAACTGTTTTTT.

This clonotype came up a few times. The J gene is TRBJ1-1, the V gene TRBV6-1; D unresolved. Trimming took 4 bases from V and 5 from J, leaving 14 bases between them. Germline loops: CDR1 MNHNS, CDR2 SASEGT. The CDR3 has 14 residues. The CDR3 loop is CASSADTRGTEAFF. The CDR3, as DNA: TGTGCCAGCAGTGCCGACACCCGAGGAACTGAAGCTTTCTTT.

This clonotype has only a few counts. The rearrangement joins TRBV6-5 to TRBJ2-5, with D maybe TRBD2 (6 bases). This CDR3 has 16 residues. With 0 bases removed from V and 4 bases from J, the gap between germline ends came to 15 bases. The germline V gene has CDR1 MNHEY and CDR2 SVGAGI. The CDR3, as DNA: TGTGCCAGCAGTTACTCTCACGGGATGGGAGGAGAGACCCAGTACTTC. It codes for CASSYSHGMGGETQYF.

This clonotype was seen many times. The chain joins TRBV2 to TRBJ1-1; 7 bases line up with TRBD1. This CDR3 spans 15 amino acids. Germline trimming cut 7 bases from V and 1 base from J; bases unmatched to any gene: 9. Germline V gene lookup returns CDR1 SNHLY and CDR2 FYNNEI. This CDR3 is CASNLGQLKNTEAFF. The DNA for the CDR3 is TGTGCCAGCAACCTGGGACAGCTAAAGAACACTGAAGCTTTCTTT.

This clonotype appeared a few times. V and J are TRBV29-1 and TRBJ1-3; 9 positions match TRBD1. The CDR3 is 15 residues long. The junction had 11 bases not matched to a gene; V was cut back by 7 bases and J by 4 bases. The germline gives CDR1 SQVTM, CDR2 ANQGSEA. The CDR3 DNA sequence: TGCAGCGCCGGTACAGACAGGGGGTTCGGAAACACCATATATTTT. This translates into CSAGTDRGFGNTIYF.